This entry lists 25 T cell receptor beta chains sequenced from one sample in a study of T cell repertoires in cytomegalovirus infection. TCRdb reanalysed the reads using MiXCR and keeps one entry per CDR3 protein. The sample includes about 310,000 distinct CDR3 sequences, roughly 15% seen only once; the top ten take about 11%. The specimen was PBMCs. All receptors come from a human donor in good health (CMV status not recorded). Some clones in this sample may be carry-over from other donors' samples.

There are many counts of this clonotype. V is TRBV7-2 and J is TRBJ2-5; 14 bases fit TRBD2. V gave up 1 base and J gave up 4 bases; unmatched junction bases: 2. The CDR3 runs 16 residues. Looked up from germline, CDR1 is SGHTA and CDR2 is FQGNSA. CDR3 sequence reads: CASSLVTSGGVETQYF. The CDR3 DNA reads TGTGCCAGCAGCTTAGTGACTAGCGGGGGGGTAGAGACCCAGTACTTC.

This chain uses TRBV28 with TRBJ1-2; TRBD1 agrees at 9 bases. This CDR3 region has 15 residues. Trimming removed 2 bases from V and 4 bases from J; junction bases left unmatched: 5. Germline assignment: CDR1 MDHEN and CDR2 SYDVKM. This CDR3 reads CASSLGTGSSYGYTF. CDR3 DNA: TGTGCCAGCAGTTTAGGGACAGGGTCCAGCTATGGCTACACCTTC.

This clonotype was observed a few times. The V and J genes are TRBV28 and TRBJ2-7, with TRBD2 matching over 9 bases. CDR3 length: 14 amino acids. Germline V lookup: CDR1 MDHEN, CDR2 SYDVKM. Trimming at V came to 8 bases and at J to 9 bases, leaving 14 bases not matched to a gene. In nucleotides, the CDR3 is TGTGCCAGCCTCCCGGCGGGGGGGCGCGTCGGGCAGTACTTC. Its protein product is CASLPAGGRVGQYF.

V is TRBV28 and J is TRBJ2-1, with 10 positions matching TRBD1. CDR3 length: 15 amino acids. J was trimmed by 5 bases and V by 6 bases; bases with no gene match: 7. Germline V gene data show CDR1 as MDHEN and CDR2 as SYDVKM. CDR3 sequence (DNA): TGTGCCAGCAGCCTGGGACAGGGGAATAACAATGAGCAGTTCTTC. This codes for CASSLGQGNNNEQFF.

CDR3 coding DNA: TGCAGCGTTGAAGTTCCCATGGACAACACTGAAGCTTTCTTT. Translated, it gives CSVEVPMDNTEAFF. The rearrangement uses TRBV29-1 and TRBJ1-1; D call uncertain. CDR1 is SQVTM and CDR2 is ANQGSEA in the germline V gene. V was cut by 1 base and J by 2 bases, with 11 bases left in between. This CDR3 has 14 amino acids.

This clonotype was found many times. The chain is built from TRBV7-2 and TRBJ2-5, with unresolved D. The germline V and J ends were trimmed by 3 bases and 3 bases, with 8 bases remaining between them. CDR1 is SGHTA and CDR2 is FQGNSA in the germline V gene. This CDR3 has 13 residues. The CDR3 DNA reads as TGTGCCAGCAGCTTTGGTCACAAAGAGACCCAGTACTTC. It yields the protein CASSFGHKETQYF.

The sample holds many counts of this clonotype. CDR3 protein: CASSYSRSTTLGTTIYF. The CDR3 DNA follows: TGTGCCAGCAGTTACTCGAGATCGACCACACTGGGAACAACCATATATTTT. V gene TRBV6-5 combines with J gene TRBJ1-3, with no clear D. Trimming left V 0 bases short and J 10 bases short, with 22 bases between. There are 17 residues in the CDR3. CDR1 and CDR2 from the germline V gene are MNHEY and SVGAGI.

This clonotype appeared many times. The chain is built from TRBV7-2 and TRBJ1-1; a possible D gene is TRBD1 (5 bases). Trimming cost V 2 bases and J 8 bases, with 12 bases left between them. The CDR3 is 13 residues long. Germline V gene sequence: CDR1 SGHTA, CDR2 FQGNSA. DNA for the CDR3: TGTGCCAGCAGCTTATTGATTAGGGGAGAAGCTTTCTTT. Its translation is CASSLLIRGEAFF.

The V call is TRBV5-1, the J call TRBJ2-3; no definite D call. The germline CDR1 and CDR2 sequences are SGHRS and YFSETQ. The V and J ends lost 0 bases and 3 bases respectively, with 11 bases between them. There are 15 residues in the CDR3. CDR3: CASSLGLARTDTQYF. In DNA, the CDR3 is TGCGCCAGCAGCTTGGGACTGGCGAGGACAGATACGCAGTATTTT.

The chain is built from TRBV27 and TRBJ1-6, with D possibly being TRBD1 (5 bases). The V gene's germline CDR1 is MNHEY and CDR2 SMNVEV (reference sequence). The CDR3 covers 16 residues. Trimming took 6 bases from V and 0 from J, leaving 12 bases between them. CDR3 nucleotide sequence: TGTGCCAGCAGCCCGACAGCGAGCTCCTATAATTCACCCCTCCACTTT. Amino acids: CASSPTASSYNSPLHF.

The rearrangement links TRBV5-4 to TRBJ1-1, with D unresolved. Trimming left V 0 bases short and J 2 bases short, with 14 bases between. In germline, CDR1 is SGHNT, CDR2 YYREEE (reference sequence). The CDR3 totals 16 residues. The CDR3 DNA reads as TGTGCCAGCAGCTTGGGGGCACCAAGAGGAAACACTGAAGCTTTCTTT. Amino acids: CASSLGAPRGNTEAFF.

At least ten counts were recorded for this clonotype. The chain uses TRBV12-3 or TRBV12-4 and TRBJ2-7, with 12 bases fitting TRBD2. The CDR3 contains 15 residues. V trimming: 6 bases; J trimming: 2 bases; junction bases outside the gene matches: 5. The CDR3 here is CASRSSGGATYEQYF. CDR3 in DNA: TGTGCCAGCAGGTCTAGCGGGGGGGCAACCTACGAGCAGTACTTC.

The chain recombines TRBV12-3 or TRBV12-4 with TRBJ2-4; D not certain. This CDR3 region has 12 residues. Between the trimmed V and J ends, which lost 6 bases and 0 bases, there was a span of 3 bases. CDR3 in DNA: TGTGCCAGCAGCATAGCCAAAAACATTCAGTACTTC. Amino acid sequence: CASSIAKNIQYF.

This clonotype was counted ten times or more. The chain uses TRBV20-1 and TRBJ1-5, with D maybe TRBD1 (6 bases). The CDR3 runs 15 residues. The germline V and J ends were trimmed by 5 bases and 7 bases, with 21 bases remaining between them. Germline V gives CDR1 DFQATT, CDR2 SNEGSKA (reference sequence). The DNA of the CDR3 is TGCAGTGCTCGAGCCCATCCCGGGGGCGGGCAGCCCCAGCATTTT. As protein: CSARAHPGGGQPQHF.

This clonotype occurred a few times. The J gene is TRBJ1-5, the V gene TRBV28, with TRBD1 as a possible D gene (6 bases). This CDR3 is 15 amino acids long. Trimming pared 7 bases from V and 7 bases from J, leaving 20 bases between. Germline values: CDR1 MDHEN, CDR2 SYDVKM. The CDR3: CASTDGAQGGQPQHF. CDR3 coding DNA: TGTGCCAGCACCGATGGGGCACAGGGTGGGCAGCCCCAGCATTTT.

This clonotype showed up just a few times. This sequence joins TRBV5-1 and TRBJ1-1, with D unclear. Deletions cut 1 base from V and 1 base from J, with 8 bases between. Germline V gene sequence: CDR1 SGHRS, CDR2 YFSETQ. The CDR3 runs to 14 residues. The CDR3 sequence is CASSLWTQNTEAFF. In DNA form, the CDR3 reads TGCGCCAGCAGCTTGTGGACCCAGAACACTGAAGCTTTCTTT.

The chain employs TRBV5-1 and TRBJ2-2; the D gene is possibly TRBD2 (5 bases). The germline gives CDR1 SGHRS, CDR2 YFSETQ. The CDR3 is 15 amino acids. Trimming removed 5 bases from V and 0 bases from J, with 11 bases in between. CDR3 sequence reads: CASSAAAANTGELFF. CDR3 in DNA: TGCGCCAGCAGTGCAGCGGCCGCGAACACCGGGGAGCTGTTTTTT. The whole variable domain, remainder taken from reference TRBV5-1 and TRBJ2-2, is KAGVTQTPRYLIKTRGQQVTLSCSPISGHRSVSWYQQTPGQGLQFLFEYFSETQRNKGNFPGRFSGRQFSNSRSEMNVSTLELGDSALYLCASSAAAANTGELFFGEGSRLTVL.

The table lists this clonotype with many counts. The chain has TRBV7-2 and TRBJ1-6; D not resolved. Germline V lookup: CDR1 SGHTA, CDR2 FQGNSA. Trimming shortened V by 4 bases and J by 9 bases, and 7 bases separated the two germline ends. The CDR3 runs 12 residues. The CDR3 nucleotides read TGTGCCAGCAGCTACCCGGCTTCACCCCTCCACTTT. Translation gives CASSYPASPLHF.

This clonotype has a count of ten or more. The chain uses TRBV12-3 or TRBV12-4 and TRBJ2-7; TRBD1 matches at 9 bases. This CDR3 contains 13 residues. Germline trimming cut 6 bases from V and 2 bases from J; bases unmatched to any gene: 2. The CDR3 reads CASSRTGAYEQYF. The CDR3 DNA sequence: TGTGCCAGCAGCAGGACAGGGGCCTACGAGCAGTACTTC.

The V call is TRBV5-4, the J call TRBJ2-3; tentatively, D is TRBD2 (5 bases). From germline, CDR1 is SGHNT and CDR2 YYREEE (reference sequence). This CDR3 has 14 amino acids. V was pared by 5 bases and J by 1 base, with 11 bases between. The CDR3 bases are TGTGCCAGCAGTAATCTCGGGGGCACAGATACGCAGTATTTT. This sequence encodes CASSNLGGTDTQYF.

V and J are TRBV25-1 and TRBJ2-7; D might be TRBD2 (6 bases). CDR1 and CDR2 from the germline V gene are MGHDK and SYGVNS. The CDR3 extends over 14 amino acids. V dropped 3 bases and J dropped 2 bases, with 11 bases sitting between them. Written as DNA, the CDR3 is TGTGCCAGCAGTGAGCGGACTACTACCTACGAGCAGTACTTC. Translation: CASSERTTTYEQYF.

This clonotype was picked up many times. V and J are TRBV7-2 and TRBJ1-5; D is ambiguous. V was shortened by 5 bases and J by 0 bases, with 17 bases between the two germline ends. Germline values: CDR1 SGHTA, CDR2 FQGNSA. This CDR3 has 17 residues. The CDR3 DNA follows: TGTGCCAGCAGCCCCGGACGGAACTCGAATAGCAATCAGCCCCAGCATTTT. The encoded protein is CASSPGRNSNSNQPQHF.

This clonotype was observed a handful of times. This rearrangement joins TRBV7-8 to TRBJ2-5; weak D call: TRBD1 (6 bases). Germline lookup yields CDR1 SGHVS and CDR2 FQNEAQ. This CDR3 has 14 residues. The germline V and J ends were trimmed by 2 bases and 4 bases, with 11 bases remaining between them. The CDR3 protein is CASSLRARGETQYF. CDR3 in DNA: TGTGCCAGCAGCTTAAGAGCCAGGGGAGAGACCCAGTACTTC.

Ten or more counts support this clonotype. V gene TRBV7-2 combines with J gene TRBJ2-7; possibly TRBD2 for D (6 bases). The V gene lost 0 bases and the J gene lost 1 base, with 7 bases spanning the gap. The germline gives CDR1 SGHTA, CDR2 FQGNSA. CDR3 length: 14 amino acids. The CDR3 is CASSLAGTSYEQYF. The DNA for the CDR3 is TGTGCCAGCAGCTTAGCCGGGACTTCCTACGAGCAGTACTTC. Looking up the rest from reference TRBV7-2 and TRBJ2-7 gives the full variable domain: GAGVSQSPSNKVTEKGKDVELRCDPISGHTALYWYRQSLGQGLEFLIYFQGNSAPDKSGLPSDRFSAERTGGSVSTLTIQRTQQEDSAVYLCASSLAGTSYEQYFGPGTRLTVT.

The sample holds a few counts of this clonotype. This chain links TRBV20-1 with TRBJ2-3; 10 bases map to TRBD2. Per the germline V gene, CDR1 is DFQATT and CDR2 is SNEGSKA (reference sequence). The V gene end was trimmed by 0 bases and the J gene end by 2 bases; junction bases not matched to a gene: 8. The CDR3 sequence is 17 residues long. The CDR3 DNA sequence: TGCAGTGCTAGAGACCATAGCGGGGGGCCGAACACAGATACGCAGTATTTT. Translation: CSARDHSGGPNTDTQYF.